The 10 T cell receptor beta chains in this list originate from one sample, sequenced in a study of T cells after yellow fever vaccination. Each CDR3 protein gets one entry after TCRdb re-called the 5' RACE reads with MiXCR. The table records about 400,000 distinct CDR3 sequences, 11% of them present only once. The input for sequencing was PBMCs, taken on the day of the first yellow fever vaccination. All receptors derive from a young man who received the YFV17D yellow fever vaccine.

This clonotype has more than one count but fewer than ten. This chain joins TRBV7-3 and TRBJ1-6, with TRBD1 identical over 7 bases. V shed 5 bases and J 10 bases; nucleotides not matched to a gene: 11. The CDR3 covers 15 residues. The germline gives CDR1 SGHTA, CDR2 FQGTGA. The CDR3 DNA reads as TGTGCCAGCAGCCCCTCGACAGGGACCGGCTCACCCCTCCACTTT. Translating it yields CASSPSTGTGSPLHF.

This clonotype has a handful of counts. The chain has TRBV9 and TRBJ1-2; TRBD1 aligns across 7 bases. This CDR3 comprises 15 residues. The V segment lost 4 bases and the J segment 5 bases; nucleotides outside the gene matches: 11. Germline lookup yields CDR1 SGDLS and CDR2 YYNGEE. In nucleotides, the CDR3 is TGTGCCAGCAGCATGGGTCCGGGACAGACGTATGGCTACACCTTC. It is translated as CASSMGPGQTYGYTF.

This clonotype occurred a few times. The CDR3 reads CASSFGSGRNLGTEAFF. The DNA of the CDR3 is TGTGCCAGCAGCTTTGGGTCTGGGAGGAACTTGGGCACTGAAGCTTTCTTT. The V call is TRBV7-2, the J call TRBJ1-1; D is unresolved. CDR1 is SGHTA, CDR2 FQGNSA, per germline. This CDR3 is 17 amino acids long. Trimming removed 3 bases at V and 4 bases at J, with 21 bases between.

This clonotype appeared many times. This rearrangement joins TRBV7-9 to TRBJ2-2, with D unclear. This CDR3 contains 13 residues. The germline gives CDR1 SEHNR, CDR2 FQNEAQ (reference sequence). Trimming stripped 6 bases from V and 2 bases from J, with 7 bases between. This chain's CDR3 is CASRHLNTGELFF. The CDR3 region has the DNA TGTGCCAGCAGACACCTAAACACCGGGGAGCTGTTTTTT.

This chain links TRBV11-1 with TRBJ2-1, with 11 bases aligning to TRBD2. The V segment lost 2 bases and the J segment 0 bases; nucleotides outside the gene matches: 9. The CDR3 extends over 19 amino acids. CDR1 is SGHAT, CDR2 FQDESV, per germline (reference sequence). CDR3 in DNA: TGTGCCAGCAGCTTACTAGCGGGGGGCCCACCGAGCTCCTACAATGAGCAGTTCTTC. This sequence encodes CASSLLAGGPPSSYNEQFF.

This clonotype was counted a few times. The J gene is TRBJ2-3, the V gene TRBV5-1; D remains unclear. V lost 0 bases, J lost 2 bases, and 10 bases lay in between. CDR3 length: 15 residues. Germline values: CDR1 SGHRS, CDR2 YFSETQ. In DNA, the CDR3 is TGCGCCAGCAGCTTGGCTAGTTGGGCCACAGATACGCAGTATTTT. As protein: CASSLASWATDTQYF.

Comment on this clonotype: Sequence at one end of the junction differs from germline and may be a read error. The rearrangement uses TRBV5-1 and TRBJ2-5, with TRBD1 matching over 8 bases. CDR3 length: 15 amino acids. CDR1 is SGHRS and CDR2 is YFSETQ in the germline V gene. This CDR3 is CACSLGNRGTETQYF. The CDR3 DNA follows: TGCGCCTGCAGCTTGGGCAACAGGGGGACAGAGACCCAGTACTTC.

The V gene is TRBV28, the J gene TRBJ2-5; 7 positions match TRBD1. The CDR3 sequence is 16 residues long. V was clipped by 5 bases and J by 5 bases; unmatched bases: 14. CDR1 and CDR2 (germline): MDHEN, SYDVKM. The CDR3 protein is CASSRDREWFRETQYF. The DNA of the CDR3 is TGTGCCAGCAGTCGAGACAGGGAGTGGTTCCGGGAGACCCAGTACTTC.

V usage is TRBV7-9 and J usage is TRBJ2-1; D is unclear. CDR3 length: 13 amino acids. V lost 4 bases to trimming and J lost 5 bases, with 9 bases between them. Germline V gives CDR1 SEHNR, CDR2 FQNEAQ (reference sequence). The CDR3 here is CASSSPPDNEQFF. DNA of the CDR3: TGTGCCAGCAGCTCACCTCCAGACAATGAGCAGTTCTTC.

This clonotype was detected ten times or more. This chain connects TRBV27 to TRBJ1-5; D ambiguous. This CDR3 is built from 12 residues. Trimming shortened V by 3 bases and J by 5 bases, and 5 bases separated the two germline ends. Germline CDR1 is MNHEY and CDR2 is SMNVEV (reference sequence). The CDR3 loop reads CASSFIDQPQHF. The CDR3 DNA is TGTGCCAGCAGTTTTATAGATCAGCCCCAGCATTTT.